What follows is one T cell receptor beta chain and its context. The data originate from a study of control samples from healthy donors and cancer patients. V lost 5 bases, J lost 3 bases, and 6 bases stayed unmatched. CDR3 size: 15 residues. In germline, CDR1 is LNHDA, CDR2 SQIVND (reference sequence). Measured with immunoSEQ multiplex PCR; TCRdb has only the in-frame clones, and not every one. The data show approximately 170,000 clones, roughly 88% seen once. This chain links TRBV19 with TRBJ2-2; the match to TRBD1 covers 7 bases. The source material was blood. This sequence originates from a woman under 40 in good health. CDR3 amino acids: CASSPRTGDTGELFF. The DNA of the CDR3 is TGTGCCAGTAGTCCGAGGACAGGAGACACCGGGGAGCTGTTTTTT.